This TCR beta chain came from a study of blood T cell repertoires in COVID-19. For the study at large: Specimens from acute and convalescent COVID-19 originated in the United States, Italy and Spain.

Profiled with immunoSEQ multiplex PCR; TCRdb holds only in-frame clones, not every one. The repertoire holds 110,000 to 150,000 clones, with roughly 85% as singletons. The CDR3 runs to 12 residues. Germline V gives CDR1 SGHRS, CDR2 YFSETQ. V lost 2 bases and J lost 6, with 5 bases in between. Sequencing input: peripheral blood. This clonotype was sampled from a man aged 50 to 60 with acute or convalescent COVID-19. The chain uses TRBV5-1 and TRBJ2-2; D is ambiguous. CDR3 amino acids: CASSLSAGELFF. CDR3 in DNA: TGCGCCAGCAGCTTATCGGCCGGGGAGCTGTTTTTT.